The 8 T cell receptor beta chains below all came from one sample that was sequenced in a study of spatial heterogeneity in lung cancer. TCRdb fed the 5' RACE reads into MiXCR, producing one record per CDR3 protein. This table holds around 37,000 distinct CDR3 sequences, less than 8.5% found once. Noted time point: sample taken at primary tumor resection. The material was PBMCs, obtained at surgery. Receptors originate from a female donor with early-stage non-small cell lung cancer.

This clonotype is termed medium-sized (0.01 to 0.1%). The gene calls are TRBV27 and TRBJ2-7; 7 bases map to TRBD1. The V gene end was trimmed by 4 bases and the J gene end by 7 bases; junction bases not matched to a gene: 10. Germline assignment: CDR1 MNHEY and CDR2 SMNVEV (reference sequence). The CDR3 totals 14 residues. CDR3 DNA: TGTGCCAGCAGTTCCACAGGGGATGGGGTGGAGCAGTACTTC. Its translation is CASSSTGDGVEQYF.

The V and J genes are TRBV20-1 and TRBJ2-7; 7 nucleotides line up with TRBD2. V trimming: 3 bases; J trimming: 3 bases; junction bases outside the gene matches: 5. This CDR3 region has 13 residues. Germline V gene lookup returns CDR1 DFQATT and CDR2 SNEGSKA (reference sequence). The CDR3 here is CSASRGGGYEQYF. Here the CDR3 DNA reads TGCAGTGCTAGTAGGGGCGGGGGCTACGAGCAGTACTTC.

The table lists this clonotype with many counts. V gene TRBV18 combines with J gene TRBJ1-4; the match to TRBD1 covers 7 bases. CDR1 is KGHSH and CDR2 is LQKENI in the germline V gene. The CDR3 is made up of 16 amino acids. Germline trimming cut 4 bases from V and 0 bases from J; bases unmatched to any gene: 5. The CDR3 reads CASSRGQAATNEKLFF. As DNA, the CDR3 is TGTGCCAGCTCACGCGGACAGGCTGCAACTAATGAAAAACTGTTTTTT.

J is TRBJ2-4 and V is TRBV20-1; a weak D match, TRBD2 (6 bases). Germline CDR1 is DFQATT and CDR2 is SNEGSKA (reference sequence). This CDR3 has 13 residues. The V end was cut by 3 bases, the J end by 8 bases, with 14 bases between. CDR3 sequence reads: CSASLGGGYIQYF. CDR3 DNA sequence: TGCAGTGCTAGTCTCGGGGGAGGATACATTCAGTACTTC.

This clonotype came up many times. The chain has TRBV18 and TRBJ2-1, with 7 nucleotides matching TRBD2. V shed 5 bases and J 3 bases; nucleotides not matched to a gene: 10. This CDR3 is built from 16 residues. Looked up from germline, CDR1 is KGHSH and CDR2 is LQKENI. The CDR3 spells CASSAGLGVLYNEQFF. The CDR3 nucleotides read TGTGCCAGCTCAGCAGGACTAGGGGTCCTCTACAATGAGCAGTTCTTC.

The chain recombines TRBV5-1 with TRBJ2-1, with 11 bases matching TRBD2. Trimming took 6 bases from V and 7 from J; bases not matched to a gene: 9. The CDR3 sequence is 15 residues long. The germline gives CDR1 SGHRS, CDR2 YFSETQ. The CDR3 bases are TGCGCCAGCAAGAGAGACCTAGCGGGAGGTAATGAGCAGTTCTTC. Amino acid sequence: CASKRDLAGGNEQFF.

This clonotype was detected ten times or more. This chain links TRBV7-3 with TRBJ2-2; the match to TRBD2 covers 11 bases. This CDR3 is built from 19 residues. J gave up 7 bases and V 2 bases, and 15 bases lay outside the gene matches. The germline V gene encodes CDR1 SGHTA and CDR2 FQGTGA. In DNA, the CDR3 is TGTGCCAGCAGCTTACGCCCCGGACTAGCGGGTCTCGGGGACGGGGAGCTGTTTTTT. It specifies CASSLRPGLAGLGDGELFF. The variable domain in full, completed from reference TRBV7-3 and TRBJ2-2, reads GAGVSQTPSNKVTEKGKYVELRCDPISGHTALYWYRQSLGQGPEFLIYFQGTGAADDSGLPNDRFFAVRPEGSVSTLKIQRTERGDSAVYLCASSLRPGLAGLGDGELFFGEGSRLTVL.

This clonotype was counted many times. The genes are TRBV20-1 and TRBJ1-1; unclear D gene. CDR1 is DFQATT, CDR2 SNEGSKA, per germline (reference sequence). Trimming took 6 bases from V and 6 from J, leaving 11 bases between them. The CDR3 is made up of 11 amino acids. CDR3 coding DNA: TGCAGTGCCGGGAGGCCAGCTGAAGCTTTCTTT. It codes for CSAGRPAEAFF.